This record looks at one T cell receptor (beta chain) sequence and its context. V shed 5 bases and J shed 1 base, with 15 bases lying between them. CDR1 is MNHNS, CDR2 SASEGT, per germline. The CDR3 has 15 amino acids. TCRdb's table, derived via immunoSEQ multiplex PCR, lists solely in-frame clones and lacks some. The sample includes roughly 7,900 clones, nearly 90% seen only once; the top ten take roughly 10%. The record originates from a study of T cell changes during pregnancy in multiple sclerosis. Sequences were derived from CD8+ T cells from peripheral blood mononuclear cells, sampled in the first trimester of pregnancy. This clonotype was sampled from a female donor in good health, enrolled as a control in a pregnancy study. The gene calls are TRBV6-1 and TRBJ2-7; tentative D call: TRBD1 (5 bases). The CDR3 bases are TGTGCCAGCAGTACTGGCTGGGGCGCATCCTACGAGCAGTACTTC. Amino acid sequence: CASSTGWGASYEQYF.